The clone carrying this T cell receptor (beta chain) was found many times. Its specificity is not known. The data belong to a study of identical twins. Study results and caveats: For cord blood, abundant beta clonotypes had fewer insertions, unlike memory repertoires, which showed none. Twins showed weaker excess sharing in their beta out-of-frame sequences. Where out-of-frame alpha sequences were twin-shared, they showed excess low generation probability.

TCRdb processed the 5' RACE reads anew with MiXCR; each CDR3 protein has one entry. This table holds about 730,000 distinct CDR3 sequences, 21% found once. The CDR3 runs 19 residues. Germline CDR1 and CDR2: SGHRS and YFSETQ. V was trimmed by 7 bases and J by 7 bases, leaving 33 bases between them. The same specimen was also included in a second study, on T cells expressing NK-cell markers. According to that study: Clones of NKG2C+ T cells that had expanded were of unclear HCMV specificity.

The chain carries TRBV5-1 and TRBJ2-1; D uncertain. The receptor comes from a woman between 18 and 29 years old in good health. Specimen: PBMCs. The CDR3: CASSRPEPGFRRVVNEQFF. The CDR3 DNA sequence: TGCGCCAGCTCCCGCCCGGAGCCCGGATTTCGAAGGGTGGTGAATGAGCAGTTCTTC.